The 27 T cell receptor beta chains listed next were all sequenced from one sample in a study of cytomegalovirus exposure and HLA in healthy donors. The primer mix had 60 Vbeta and 13 Jbeta primers. TCRdb keeps only in-frame clones here, not all; method: immunoSEQ multiplex PCR. The sample has about 98,000 clones; under 85% are singletons. The sequencing sample was made of PBMCs. The receptors originated from a man aged 18-30 years in good health and CMV-seropositive.

This clone has a handful of counts. The chain joins TRBV5-4 to TRBJ2-5, with D perhaps TRBD1 (5 bases). Germline V CDR1 and CDR2: SGHNT, YYREEE (reference sequence). With 3 bases removed from V and 2 bases from J, the gap between germline ends came to 8 bases. The CDR3 totals 13 residues. CDR3 region: CASSYDSQETQYF. The DNA of the CDR3 is TGTGCCAGCAGCTACGACAGTCAAGAGACCCAGTACTTC.

This sequence joins TRBV5-8 and TRBJ2-3, with 10 bases lining up with TRBD2. V gave up 2 bases and J gave up 5 bases; unmatched junction bases: 2. There are 14 residues in the CDR3. Germline CDR1 reads SGHTS; CDR2 reads YDEGEE. CDR3: CASSFSGGRDTQYF. The CDR3 DNA follows: TGTGCCAGCAGCTTTAGCGGGGGGCGAGATACGCAGTATTTT.

The CDR3 protein is CASSSGEGVDQPQHF. The CDR3 DNA is TGTGCCAGCAGCTCGGGCGAGGGAGTCGATCAGCCCCAGCATTTT. The rearrangement uses TRBV5-4 and TRBJ1-5; no clear D gene. There are 15 residues in the CDR3. With 3 bases removed from V and 5 bases from J, the gap between germline ends came to 15 bases. CDR1 and CDR2 from the germline V gene are SGHNT and YYREEE (reference sequence).

The rearrangement links TRBV10-2 to TRBJ1-4; D ambiguous. The germline V gene has CDR1 WSHSY and CDR2 SAAADI. This CDR3 region has 13 residues. Trimming cost V 4 bases and J 2 bases, with 5 bases left between them. As DNA, the CDR3 is TGCGCCAGCAGTGTCCAGACTAATGAAAAACTGTTTTTT. It codes for CASSVQTNEKLFF.

The chain combines TRBV5-1 with TRBJ1-5; 12 nucleotides line up with TRBD1. CDR3 length: 17 residues. Losses at the gene ends were 4 bases for V and 8 bases for J; bases not matched to a gene: 13. Per the germline V gene, CDR1 is SGHRS and CDR2 is YFSETQ. CDR3 sequence: CASSPQGTGGPQEPQHF. The CDR3 region has the DNA TGCGCCAGCAGCCCCCAGGGGACAGGGGGCCCCCAGGAGCCCCAGCATTTT.

Only a few counts were recorded for this clone. J is TRBJ1-3 and V is TRBV19, with D unresolved. Germline V gene data show CDR1 as LNHDA and CDR2 as SQIVND (reference sequence). This CDR3 is 14 amino acids long. Trimming cost V 9 bases and J 2 bases, with 14 bases left between them. The CDR3 protein is CASNKDLTGNTIYF. The CDR3 DNA sequence: TGTGCCAGCAACAAAGATTTAACTGGAAACACCATATATTTT.

This clone has just a few counts. This chain connects TRBV28 to TRBJ2-2, with 8 bases that match TRBD1. Trimming took 2 bases from V and 4 from J; bases not matched to a gene: 9. This CDR3 comprises 17 residues. Germline CDR1 reads MDHEN; CDR2 reads SYDVKM. CDR3 in amino acids: CASSLIRGQDRTGELFF. The CDR3 DNA follows: TGTGCCAGCAGTTTAATCCGGGGACAGGACCGCACCGGGGAGCTGTTTTTT.

This clone was counted a few times. This chain joins TRBV28 and TRBJ2-7; 9 positions agree with TRBD2. CDR3 size: 13 residues. The germline V gene has CDR1 MDHEN and CDR2 SYDVKM. J lost 6 bases, V lost 4 bases, and 4 bases had no gene match. The CDR3 DNA reads TGTGCCAGCAGTTGGACTAGCGTCTCCGAGCAGTACTTC. Translating gives CASSWTSVSEQYF.

The gene calls are TRBV6-1 and TRBJ1-1; D not resolved. The CDR3 runs to 13 residues. Trimming took 4 bases from V and 6 from J, leaving 12 bases between them. From germline, CDR1 is MNHNS and CDR2 SASEGT. The CDR3 sequence is CASSVRGRAEAFF. The CDR3, as DNA: TGTGCCAGCAGTGTTCGGGGTAGAGCTGAAGCTTTCTTT.

The chain joins TRBV7-8 to TRBJ2-1, with D possibly TRBD2 on 6 matching bases. Looked up from germline, CDR1 is SGHVS and CDR2 is FQNEAQ. The CDR3 runs 11 residues. The germline V and J ends were trimmed by 5 bases and 9 bases, with 8 bases remaining between them. CDR3 residues: CASSPAGEQFF. The CDR3 nucleotides are TGTGCCAGCAGCCCAGCGGGTGAGCAGTTCTTC. The whole variable domain, remainder taken from reference TRBV7-8 and TRBJ2-1, is GAGVSQSPRYKVAKRGQDVALRCDPISGHVSLFWYQQALGQGPEFLTYFQNEAQLDKSGLPSDRFFAERPEGSVSTLKIQRTQQEDSAVYLCASSPAGEQFFGPGTRLTVL.

The chain joins TRBV15 to TRBJ1-4; a possible D gene is TRBD1 (6 bases). Germline V gene sequence: CDR1 LNHNV, CDR2 YYDKDF (reference sequence). V lost 0 bases and J lost 8, with 16 bases in between. The CDR3 contains 16 residues. CDR3 nucleotide sequence: TGTGCCACCAGCAGAGATTCGGTGCAGGGGAAAGAAAAACTGTTTTTT. Protein sequence: CATSRDSVQGKEKLFF.

The chain has TRBV6-1 and TRBJ1-5, with a tentative D call TRBD1 (5 bases). The CDR3 consists of 15 residues. Between the trimmed V and J ends, which lost 1 base and 7 bases, there was a span of 14 bases. Per germline, CDR1 MNHNS and CDR2 SASEGT. DNA for the CDR3: TGTGCCAGCAGTGAAGTCTGGCCCGGGGGGCAGCCCCAGCATTTT. It translates to CASSEVWPGGQPQHF.

The V gene is TRBV29-1, the J gene TRBJ1-1, with a tentative D call TRBD1 (6 bases). Germline assignment: CDR1 SQVTM and CDR2 ANQGSEA. Trimming removed 4 bases from V and 3 bases from J, with 9 bases in between. The CDR3 extends over 12 amino acids. This chain's CDR3 is CSVGGGDTEAFF. For the CDR3, the DNA is TGCAGCGTTGGAGGGGGGGACACTGAAGCTTTCTTT.

The rearrangement uses TRBV9 and TRBJ1-4; maybe TRBD1 (6 bases). The V and J ends lost 4 bases and 4 bases respectively, with 20 bases between them. CDR1 and CDR2 (germline): SGDLS, YYNGEE. The CDR3 is made up of 17 amino acids. The CDR3 nucleotides are TGTGCCAGCAGCACGGGACAACCCGAAACATTTAATGAAAAACTGTTTTTT. It encodes CASSTGQPETFNEKLFF. Drawing the rest from reference TRBV9 and TRBJ1-4, the complete variable domain is DSGVTQTPKHLITATGQRVTLRCSPRSGDLSVYWYQQSLDQGLQFLIQYYNGEERAKGNILERFSAQQFPDLHSELNLSSLELGDSALYFCASSTGQPETFNEKLFFGSGTQLSVL.

The V call is TRBV19, the J call TRBJ1-1, with a weak D call TRBD1 (6 bases). V was shortened by 7 bases and J by 3 bases, with 15 bases between the two germline ends. Per the germline V gene, CDR1 is LNHDA and CDR2 is SQIVND (reference sequence). The CDR3 is 14 residues long. The CDR3 DNA reads as TGTGCCAGTAACCGGGGGGGGCTTGACACTGAAGCTTTCTTT. It yields the protein CASNRGGLDTEAFF.

This clone was counted only a few times. The chain links TRBV20-1 to TRBJ1-1; D call uncertain. V dropped 6 bases and J dropped 6 bases, with 11 bases sitting between them. CDR1 DFQATT and CDR2 SNEGSKA come from the germline V gene (reference sequence). The CDR3 loop spans 11 amino acids. The CDR3 spells CSATSRAEAFF. The CDR3 nucleotides read TGCAGTGCGACGTCGAGGGCTGAAGCTTTCTTT.

This clone was detected a few times. The chain joins TRBV30 to TRBJ1-5; tentative D call: TRBD1 (6 bases). The CDR3 has 15 residues. Trimming pared 7 bases from V and 11 bases from J, leaving 27 bases between. The V gene's germline CDR1 is GTSNPN and CDR2 SVGIG (reference sequence). The CDR3 loop is CAYSPGGGGGRAQHF. Written as DNA, the CDR3 is TGTGCCTACTCCCCGGGTGGTGGGGGCGGTCGGGCCCAGCATTTT.

The chain combines TRBV19 with TRBJ1-5, with 8 nucleotides matching TRBD1. CDR3 length: 13 amino acids. From germline, CDR1 is LNHDA and CDR2 SQIVND (reference sequence). The V and J ends lost 3 bases and 6 bases, in that order; junction bases with no gene match: 1. CDR3 in amino acids: CASSMDRVQPQHF. The DNA for the CDR3 is TGTGCCAGTAGTATGGACAGGGTTCAGCCCCAGCATTTT.

This clone was detected only once. The rearrangement uses TRBV28 and TRBJ2-5; no firm D call. This CDR3 contains 13 residues. Germline CDR1 and CDR2: MDHEN and SYDVKM. V gave up 7 bases and J gave up 5 bases, with 14 bases separating them. In nucleotides, the CDR3 is TGTGCCAGCACCGAGGCTCGACGGGAGACCCAGTACTTC. It translates to CASTEARRETQYF.

This clone was counted a few times. This chain links TRBV28 with TRBJ2-7; 9 positions agree with TRBD1. CDR3 length: 14 amino acids. The V and J ends lost 7 bases and 2 bases, in that order; junction bases with no gene match: 6. Germline CDR1 reads MDHEN; CDR2 reads SYDVKM. The CDR3 sequence: CASTRRDRAYEQYF. Written as DNA, the CDR3 is TGTGCCAGCACCCGGAGGGACAGGGCCTACGAGCAGTACTTC.

V usage is TRBV5-1 and J usage is TRBJ2-7; tentatively, D is TRBD1 (6 bases). V lost 5 bases and J lost 3, with 15 bases in between. The length of the CDR3 is 14 residues. Germline loops: CDR1 SGHRS, CDR2 YFSETQ. This CDR3 is CASSPDSRYYEQYF. CDR3 nucleotides: TGCGCCAGCAGTCCGGACAGTCGGTACTACGAGCAGTACTTC.

The table lists this clone with a count of one. V gene TRBV19 combines with J gene TRBJ1-5; possible D gene TRBD1, 5 bases. From germline, CDR1 is LNHDA and CDR2 SQIVND (reference sequence). The V and J ends lost 3 bases and 7 bases respectively, with 10 bases between them. This CDR3 contains 13 residues. CDR3 DNA sequence: TGTGCCAGTAGTATCTCCCAGGGCCAGCCCCAGCATTTT. It encodes CASSISQGQPQHF.

The genes are TRBV14 and TRBJ1-1; 9 bases match TRBD1. The ends lost 4 bases at V and 7 bases at J; junction bases unmatched: 22. The germline V gene has CDR1 SGHDN and CDR2 FVKESK. The length of the CDR3 is 19 residues. The CDR3 protein is CASSPGPGQGVPFFSEAFF. The CDR3 bases are TGTGCCAGCAGCCCAGGACCGGGACAGGGAGTCCCCTTCTTCAGTGAAGCTTTCTTT.

J is TRBJ1-1 and V is TRBV5-1; D gene ambiguous. CDR3 length: 12 amino acids. V was cut by 3 bases and J by 4 bases, with 7 bases left in between. Germline assignment: CDR1 SGHRS and CDR2 YFSETQ. The CDR3 region is CASSSASTEAFF. The DNA of the CDR3 is TGCGCCAGCAGCTCCGCCAGCACTGAAGCTTTCTTT.

The rearrangement joins TRBV7-6 to TRBJ1-3; 7 bases are shared with TRBD1. The germline CDR1 and CDR2 sequences are SGHVS and FNYEAQ. The CDR3 has 16 amino acids. V was pared by 5 bases and J by 0 bases, with 7 bases of the junction left unmatched. The CDR3 reads CASSIGTDLSGNTIYF. In nucleotides, the CDR3 is TGTGCCAGCAGCATTGGGACAGACCTCTCTGGAAACACCATATATTTT.

This sequence joins TRBV7-8 and TRBJ1-2, with TRBD1 matching over 9 bases. J gave up 7 bases and V 5 bases, and 8 bases lay outside the gene matches. The CDR3 runs to 14 residues. CDR1 and CDR2 (germline): SGHVS, FQNEAQ. As DNA, the CDR3 is TGTGCCAGCAGCCCAGGGACAGGGTGGGGTGGCTACACCTTC. Its protein is CASSPGTGWGGYTF.

In DNA form, the CDR3 reads TGTGCCAGCAGTGTGGGTTGGGACAGGGAGTTTGGTTCACCCCTCCACTTT. This sequence encodes CASSVGWDREFGSPLHF. The chain is built from TRBV6-1 and TRBJ1-6, with 9 nucleotides matching TRBD1. The CDR3 covers 17 residues. V trimming: 4 bases; J trimming: 9 bases; junction bases outside the gene matches: 13. CDR1 and CDR2 from the germline V gene are MNHNS and SASEGT.